This entry lists 29 T cell receptor beta chains sequenced from one sample in a study of CD8 T cells in ankylosing spondylitis (dated by TCRdb to 2016 to 2017). What the research found in general, with its limitations: A TCR beta motif made up of seven or eight highly homologous amino acid variants appeared to be characteristic of blood from ankylosing spondylitis patients.

These receptors have no identified antigens. Library method: 5' RACE. Sequenced using an Illumina HiSeq 2500. TCRdb itself trimmed the public reads at Q25 with fastp, ran MiXCR and retained productive beta chains. Each entry is one CDR3 protein sequence, shown with its most common DNA and genes. The table for this sample lists under 450,000 distinct CDR3 sequences; roughly a sixth of them were counted only once. Just over 1% of the sample lies in the top ten. The sequencing input was blood, either unsorted or a sorted T cell fraction (not recorded which). All receptors derive from a male donor with ankylosing spondylitis.

This clonotype was seen only a few times. The V gene is TRBV6-6, the J gene TRBJ2-5, with D hard to call. This CDR3 contains 12 residues. Germline assignment: CDR1 MNHNY and CDR2 SVGAGI (reference sequence). Deletions cut 0 bases from V and 5 bases from J, with 4 bases between. The CDR3 DNA reads TGTGCCAGCAGTTACTCTGTGGAGACCCAGTACTTC. Protein sequence: CASSYSVETQYF.

This chain connects TRBV12-3 or TRBV12-4 to TRBJ1-1, with D unclear. The CDR3 is 13 amino acids. V dropped 7 bases and J dropped 1 base, with 10 bases sitting between them. The CDR3 DNA sequence: TGTGCCAGCATTCTGACACCGAACACTGAAGCTTTCTTT. Amino acid sequence: CASILTPNTEAFF.

In this sample, this clonotype turned up many times. This chain uses TRBV5-1 with TRBJ1-1, with TRBD1 as a possible D gene (5 bases). Trimming stripped 7 bases from V and 2 bases from J, with 21 bases between. CDR1 and CDR2 (germline): SGHRS, YFSETQ. This CDR3 has 16 amino acids. The CDR3 DNA sequence: TGCGCCAGCCGCCCTCCGGGACTGCAAACCAACACTGAAGCTTTCTTT. Translating it yields CASRPPGLQTNTEAFF.

The chain combines TRBV7-2 with TRBJ2-7; D uncertain. The CDR3 extends over 13 amino acids. V gave up 4 bases and J gave up 3 bases, with 10 bases separating them. The germline V gene encodes CDR1 SGHTA and CDR2 FQGNSA. CDR3 sequence (DNA): TGTGCCAGCAGCTCGAGAGATCGCTACGAGCAGTACTTC. Residues: CASSSRDRYEQYF.

This clonotype has more than one count but fewer than ten. V is TRBV5-1 and J is TRBJ1-1; D remains ambiguous. In germline, CDR1 is SGHRS, CDR2 YFSETQ. Deletions cut 0 bases from V and 1 base from J, with 7 bases between. This CDR3 region has 14 residues. The CDR3 reads CASSLAPQNTEAFF. The CDR3 nucleotides are TGCGCCAGCAGCTTGGCCCCACAGAACACTGAAGCTTTCTTT.

The chain employs TRBV28 and TRBJ1-6, with TRBD1 as a possible D gene (6 bases). The length of the CDR3 is 14 residues. Trimming removed 5 bases at V and 4 bases at J, with 9 bases between. The germline gives CDR1 MDHEN, CDR2 SYDVKM. The CDR3 spells CASSIGGYNSPLHF. In nucleotides, the CDR3 is TGTGCCAGCAGTATAGGGGGATATAATTCACCCCTCCACTTT.

This rearrangement joins TRBV11-2 to TRBJ1-5; D remains ambiguous. V was trimmed by 6 bases and J by 0 bases, leaving 6 bases between them. CDR3 length equals 13 residues. The V gene's germline CDR1 is SGHAT and CDR2 FQNNGV. The CDR3 sequence: CASRATSNQPQHF. CDR3 DNA sequence: TGTGCCAGCAGGGCGACTAGCAATCAGCCCCAGCATTTT.

The genes are TRBV6-4 and TRBJ2-1, with 8 bases identical to TRBD2. Germline lookup yields CDR1 MRHNA and CDR2 SNTAGT. The CDR3 covers 15 residues. The ends lost 7 bases at V and 6 bases at J; junction bases unmatched: 11. The chain's CDR3 is CASTPSAGGGNEQFF. CDR3 sequence (DNA): TGTGCCAGCACCCCAAGTGCGGGAGGTGGCAATGAGCAGTTCTTC.

V and J are TRBV5-1 and TRBJ2-1, with 9 bases aligning to TRBD2. Germline CDR1 and CDR2: SGHRS and YFSETQ. The CDR3 spans 16 residues. V gave up 0 bases and J gave up 3 bases; unmatched junction bases: 4. CDR3 protein: CASSLGALAGYNEQFF. CDR3 coding DNA: TGCGCCAGCAGCTTGGGTGCACTAGCGGGCTACAATGAGCAGTTCTTC.

V gene TRBV19 combines with J gene TRBJ2-1; either TRBD1 or TRBD2 may fit D (6 bases each). Trimming shortened V by 0 bases and J by 7 bases, and 16 bases separated the two germline ends. The germline gives CDR1 LNHDA, CDR2 SQIVND (reference sequence). This CDR3 has 16 residues. CDR3 coding DNA: TGTGCCAGTAGTATAGATCTGGGGGGCTTCGTTAATGAGCAGTTCTTC. Amino acid sequence: CASSIDLGGFVNEQFF.

The chain recombines TRBV12-3 or TRBV12-4 with TRBJ2-7; TRBD1 is a possible D gene (6 bases). Trimming removed 5 bases at V and 2 bases at J, with 13 bases between. CDR3 length: 14 amino acids. The CDR3 loop reads CASSPEGVAYEQYF. DNA of the CDR3: TGTGCCAGCAGTCCCGAGGGGGTGGCCTACGAGCAGTACTTC.

This clonotype was counted ten times or more. V is TRBV11-2 and J is TRBJ2-7; TRBD2 matches 10 bases. Looked up from germline, CDR1 is SGHAT and CDR2 is FQNNGV. The CDR3 loop spans 16 amino acids. J was trimmed by 4 bases and V by 1 base; bases with no gene match: 7. The chain's CDR3 is CASSLAGIAGGYEQYF. The CDR3 region has the DNA TGTGCCAGCAGCTTAGCCGGAATAGCGGGAGGTTACGAGCAGTACTTC.

The chain employs TRBV12-3 or TRBV12-4 and TRBJ1-3; D remains ambiguous. The CDR3 has 16 residues. The V end lost 5 bases, the J end lost 0 bases, and 14 bases lay between the germline ends. CDR3 DNA: TGTGCCAGCAGTCGACGAAATGACCGCTCTGGAAACACCATATATTTT. It yields the protein CASSRRNDRSGNTIYF.

The CDR3 DNA is TGTGCCAGCAGGGCTGATAGCGGGAAGACCGGGGAGCTGTTTTTT. This sequence encodes CASRADSGKTGELFF. The J gene is TRBJ2-2, the V gene TRBV7-9; 8 bases are a match to TRBD2. Germline assignment: CDR1 SEHNR and CDR2 FQNEAQ (reference sequence). There are 15 residues in the CDR3. V was pared by 6 bases and J by 5 bases, with 8 bases of the junction left unmatched.

This clonotype was detected only a few times. V is TRBV4-2 and J is TRBJ2-3; 11 nucleotides agree with TRBD2. The V and J ends lost 2 bases and 5 bases, in that order; junction bases with no gene match: 9. Germline CDR1 LGHNA, CDR2 YNFKEQ. CDR3 length: 17 amino acids. The CDR3 sequence is CASSQTPTSGKGDTQYF. For the CDR3, the DNA is TGTGCCAGCAGCCAAACCCCGACTAGCGGGAAAGGAGATACGCAGTATTTT.

This clonotype has a handful of counts. The rearrangement uses TRBV5-1 and TRBJ2-1; 9 bases line up with TRBD2. CDR1 and CDR2 from the germline V gene are SGHRS and YFSETQ. CDR3 length: 15 residues. Trimming at V came to 3 bases and at J to 3 bases, leaving 4 bases not matched to a gene. CDR3 amino acids: CASSSTSGFYNEQFF. The CDR3 nucleotides read TGCGCCAGCAGCTCAACTAGCGGGTTCTACAATGAGCAGTTCTTC.

This clonotype was recorded many times. The rearrangement uses TRBV10-3 and TRBJ2-3, with D possibly being TRBD1 or TRBD2 (5 bases each). Germline CDR1 and CDR2: ENHRY and SYGVKD. V lost 7 bases, J lost 2 bases, and 10 bases lay in between. This CDR3 contains 13 residues. CDR3 sequence: CAITGGLTDTQYF. CDR3 coding DNA: TGTGCCATCACTGGGGGTCTCACAGATACGCAGTATTTT.

The chain is built from TRBV6-5 and TRBJ1-6; 10 nucleotides match TRBD1. V lost 0 bases, J lost 7 bases, and 0 bases stayed unmatched. The CDR3 has 15 residues. Germline V lookup: CDR1 MNHEY, CDR2 SVGAGI. CDR3 bases: TGTGCCAGCAGTTACTCGACAGGGGGCAATTCACCCCTCCACTTT. This gives the protein CASSYSTGGNSPLHF.

This chain joins TRBV2 and TRBJ1-6, with 9 bases lining up with TRBD1. The CDR3 extends over 15 amino acids. Germline assignment: CDR1 SNHLY and CDR2 FYNNEI. Trimming at V came to 0 bases and at J to 13 bases, leaving 7 bases not matched to a gene. CDR3 loop: CASSEAGQGHDPLHF. CDR3 coding DNA: TGTGCCAGCAGTGAAGCGGGACAGGGACATGACCCCCTCCACTTT.

This chain connects TRBV9 to TRBJ1-5, with D uncertain. The germline V and J ends were trimmed by 4 bases and 0 bases, with 11 bases remaining between them. The germline gives CDR1 SGDLS, CDR2 YYNGEE. This CDR3 spans 15 amino acids. CDR3 sequence (DNA): TGTGCCAGCAGCCCCGACCCCCATAGCAATCAGCCCCAGCATTTT. Its translation: CASSPDPHSNQPQHF.

The genes are TRBV24-1 and TRBJ2-2; 9 nucleotides agree with TRBD1. Germline V gene lookup returns CDR1 KGHDR and CDR2 SFDVKD. The CDR3 runs 14 residues. Unmatched junction bases numbered 10, after V lost 5 bases and J lost 13 bases. CDR3 in amino acids: CATSVGQGGPRLFF. CDR3 nucleotides: TGTGCCACCAGTGTGGGACAGGGTGGTCCGCGGCTGTTTTTT.

In nucleotides, the CDR3 is TGCAGTGCTCAAGGGGGTAGCAATCAGCCCCAGCATTTT. Its translation is CSAQGGSNQPQHF. This chain joins TRBV20-1 and TRBJ1-5; a weak D match, TRBD1 (6 bases). The germline gives CDR1 DFQATT, CDR2 SNEGSKA (reference sequence). Trimming stripped 5 bases from V and 0 bases from J, with 8 bases between. This CDR3 spans 13 amino acids.

The V call is TRBV7-2, the J call TRBJ1-1; D is ambiguous. V was pared by 5 bases and J by 3 bases, with 19 bases between. The germline V gene has CDR1 SGHTA and CDR2 FQGNSA. The CDR3 is made up of 16 amino acids. DNA for the CDR3: TGTGCCAGCAGCCCCAAAAGCGGTACAATGGACACTGAAGCTTTCTTT. Protein sequence: CASSPKSGTMDTEAFF.

This clonotype was recorded a few times. The chain combines TRBV12-3 or TRBV12-4 with TRBJ2-1; 8 positions agree with TRBD1. The CDR3 has 15 amino acids. V gave up 4 bases and J gave up 7 bases; unmatched junction bases: 9. Here the CDR3 reads CASSSSDRGRNEQFF. For the CDR3, the DNA is TGTGCCAGCAGTTCCTCTGACAGGGGAAGAAATGAGCAGTTCTTC.

This clonotype was seen repeatedly, ten times or more. The chain is built from TRBV20-1 and TRBJ1-4; D uncertain. The V end was cut by 6 bases, the J end by 0 bases, with 5 bases between. The CDR3 covers 12 residues. Germline CDR1 is DFQATT and CDR2 is SNEGSKA (reference sequence). The CDR3 DNA is TGCAGTGCATGGACAACTAATGAAAAACTGTTTTTT. Translated, it gives CSAWTTNEKLFF.

There are a few counts of this clonotype. The V gene is TRBV5-1, the J gene TRBJ1-1; no definite D call. The CDR3 is 15 amino acids. V dropped 4 bases and J dropped 1 base, with 14 bases sitting between them. Looked up from germline, CDR1 is SGHRS and CDR2 is YFSETQ. The DNA of the CDR3 is TGCGCCAGCAGCACTCGGACGGCGGCGAACACTGAAGCTTTCTTT. Its protein product is CASSTRTAANTEAFF.

V is TRBV6-2 or TRBV6-3 and J is TRBJ1-1, with unresolved D. The CDR3 covers 13 residues. In germline, CDR1 is MNHEY, CDR2 SVGEGT. Trimming shortened V by 4 bases and J by 3 bases, and 9 bases separated the two germline ends. The CDR3 coding sequence is TGTGCCAGCAGTTCGAGCACATACACTGAAGCTTTCTTT. Protein: CASSSSTYTEAFF.

This clonotype has just one count. The chain carries TRBV11-3 and TRBJ2-2; tentative D call: TRBD2 (6 bases). The germline V and J ends were trimmed by 3 bases and 0 bases, with 14 bases remaining between them. The length of the CDR3 is 17 residues. Germline V CDR1 and CDR2: SGHNT, YENEEA. The CDR3 nucleotides are TGTGCCAGCAGCTTCGAGACTAGTAACTCGAACACCGGGGAGCTGTTTTTT. Its translation: CASSFETSNSNTGELFF.

This clonotype was observed many times. Here the CDR3 reads CASSAGGGAPREQYF. CDR3 DNA sequence: TGTGCCAGCAGTGCTGGGGGAGGGGCCCCCCGCGAGCAGTACTTC. The chain combines TRBV12-3 or TRBV12-4 with TRBJ2-7; 7 bases map to TRBD2. J lost 6 bases, V lost 5 bases, and 13 bases had no gene match. The CDR3 has 15 amino acids.